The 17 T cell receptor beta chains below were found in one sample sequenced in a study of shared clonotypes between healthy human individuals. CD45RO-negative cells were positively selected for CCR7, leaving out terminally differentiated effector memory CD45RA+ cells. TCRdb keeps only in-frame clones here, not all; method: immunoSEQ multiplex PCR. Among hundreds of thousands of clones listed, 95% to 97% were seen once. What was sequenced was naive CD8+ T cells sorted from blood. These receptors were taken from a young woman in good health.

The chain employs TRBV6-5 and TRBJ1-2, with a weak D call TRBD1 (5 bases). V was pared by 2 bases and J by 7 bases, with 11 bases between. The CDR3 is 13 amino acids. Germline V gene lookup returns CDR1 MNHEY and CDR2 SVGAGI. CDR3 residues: CASSYGGLTGYTF. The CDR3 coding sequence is TGTGCCAGCAGTTACGGGGGGTTGACTGGCTACACCTTC.

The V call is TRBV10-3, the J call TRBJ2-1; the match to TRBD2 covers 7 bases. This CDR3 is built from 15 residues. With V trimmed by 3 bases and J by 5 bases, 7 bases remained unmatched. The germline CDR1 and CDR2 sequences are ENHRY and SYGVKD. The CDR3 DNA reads TGTGCCATCAGTGACGGCGGGAGCTTCCACAATGAGCAGTTCTTC. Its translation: CAISDGGSFHNEQFF.

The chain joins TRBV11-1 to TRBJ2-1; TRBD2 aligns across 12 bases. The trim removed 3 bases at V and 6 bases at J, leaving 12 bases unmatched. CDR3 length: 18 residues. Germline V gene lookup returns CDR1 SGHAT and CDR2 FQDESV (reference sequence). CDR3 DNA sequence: TGTGCCAGCAGCTTGTACCCTTCTAGCGGGAGGGCCCTCAATGAGCAGTTCTTC. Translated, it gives CASSLYPSSGRALNEQFF.

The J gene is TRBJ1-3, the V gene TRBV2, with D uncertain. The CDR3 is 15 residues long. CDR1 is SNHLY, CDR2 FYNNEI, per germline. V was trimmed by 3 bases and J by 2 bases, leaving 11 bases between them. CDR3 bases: TGTGCCAGCAGTGATAGCGTTTTTACTGGAAACACCATATATTTT. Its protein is CASSDSVFTGNTIYF. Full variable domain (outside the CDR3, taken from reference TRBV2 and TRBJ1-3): EPEVTQTPSHQVTQMGQEVILRCVPISNHLYFYWYRQILGQKVEFLVSFYNNEISEKSEIFDDQFSVERPDGSNFTLKIRSTKLEDSAMYFCASSDSVFTGNTIYFGEGSWLTVV.

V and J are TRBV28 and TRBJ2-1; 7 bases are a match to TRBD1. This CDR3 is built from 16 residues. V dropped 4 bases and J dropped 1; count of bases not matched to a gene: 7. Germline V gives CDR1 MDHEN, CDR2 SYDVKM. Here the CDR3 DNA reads TGTGCCAGCAGTTCGCTAACGGACAGGTCCTACAATGAGCAGTTCTTC. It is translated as CASSSLTDRSYNEQFF.

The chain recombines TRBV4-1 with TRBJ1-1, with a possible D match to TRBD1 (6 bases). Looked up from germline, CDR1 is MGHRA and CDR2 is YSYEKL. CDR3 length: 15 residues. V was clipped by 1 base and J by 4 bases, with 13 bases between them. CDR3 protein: CASSQGQAQLTEAFF. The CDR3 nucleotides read TGCGCCAGCAGCCAAGGACAGGCGCAACTCACTGAAGCTTTCTTT.

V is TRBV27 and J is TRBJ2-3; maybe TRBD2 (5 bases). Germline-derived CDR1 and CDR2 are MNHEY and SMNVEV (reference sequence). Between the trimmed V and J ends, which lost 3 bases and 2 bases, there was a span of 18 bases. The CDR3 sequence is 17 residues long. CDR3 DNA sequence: TGTGCCAGCAGTTTTTCTTCAGTAGCGACTACCACAGATACGCAGTATTTT. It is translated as CASSFSSVATTTDTQYF.

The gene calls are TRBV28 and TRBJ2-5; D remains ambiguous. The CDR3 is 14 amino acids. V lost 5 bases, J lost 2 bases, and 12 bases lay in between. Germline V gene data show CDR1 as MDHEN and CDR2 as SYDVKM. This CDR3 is CASSPLGRQETQYF. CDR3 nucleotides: TGTGCCAGCAGTCCGCTCGGCAGACAAGAGACCCAGTACTTC.

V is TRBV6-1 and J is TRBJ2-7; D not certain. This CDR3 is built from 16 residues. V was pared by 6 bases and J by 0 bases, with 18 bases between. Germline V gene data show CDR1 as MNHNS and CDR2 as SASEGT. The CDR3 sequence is CASSENPGLISYEQYF. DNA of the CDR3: TGTGCCAGCAGCGAAAATCCCGGGTTGATCTCCTACGAGCAGTACTTC.

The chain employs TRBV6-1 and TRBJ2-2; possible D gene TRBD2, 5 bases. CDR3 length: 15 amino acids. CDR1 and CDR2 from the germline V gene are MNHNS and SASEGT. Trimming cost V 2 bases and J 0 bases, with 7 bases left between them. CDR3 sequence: CASSELDSNTGELFF. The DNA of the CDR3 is TGTGCCAGCAGTGAATTGGACTCGAACACCGGGGAGCTGTTTTTT.

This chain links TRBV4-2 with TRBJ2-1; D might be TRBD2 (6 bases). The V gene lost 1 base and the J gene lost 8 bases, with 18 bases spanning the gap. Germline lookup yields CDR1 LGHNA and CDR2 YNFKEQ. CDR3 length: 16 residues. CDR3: CASSQAPLALTHEQFF. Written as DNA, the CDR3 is TGTGCCAGCAGCCAAGCCCCCCTAGCGCTGACCCATGAGCAGTTCTTC.

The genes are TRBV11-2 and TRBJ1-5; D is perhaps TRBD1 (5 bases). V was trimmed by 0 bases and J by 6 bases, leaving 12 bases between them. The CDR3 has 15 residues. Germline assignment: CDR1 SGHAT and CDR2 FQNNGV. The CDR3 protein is CASSLDGGGIQPQHF. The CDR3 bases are TGTGCCAGCAGCTTAGATGGGGGGGGTATTCAGCCCCAGCATTTT.

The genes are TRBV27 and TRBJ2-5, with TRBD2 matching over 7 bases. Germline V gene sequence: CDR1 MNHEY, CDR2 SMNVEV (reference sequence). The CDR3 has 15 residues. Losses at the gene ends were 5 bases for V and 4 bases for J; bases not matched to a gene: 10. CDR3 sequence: CASSVYTSVGETQYF. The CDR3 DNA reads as TGTGCCAGCAGTGTATATACTAGCGTGGGAGAGACCCAGTACTTC.

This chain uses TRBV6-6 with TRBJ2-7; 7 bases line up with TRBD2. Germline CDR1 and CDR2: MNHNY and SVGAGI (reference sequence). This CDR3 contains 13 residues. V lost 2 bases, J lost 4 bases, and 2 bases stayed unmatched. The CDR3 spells CASSYAGAYEQYF. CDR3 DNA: TGTGCCAGCAGTTACGCGGGAGCGTACGAGCAGTACTTC.

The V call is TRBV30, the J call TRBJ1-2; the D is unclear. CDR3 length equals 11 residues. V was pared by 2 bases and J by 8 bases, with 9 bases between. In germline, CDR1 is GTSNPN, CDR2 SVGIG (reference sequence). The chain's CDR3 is CAWSQALGYTF. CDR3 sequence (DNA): TGTGCCTGGAGTCAGGCGTTAGGCTACACCTTC.

CDR3 nucleotides: TGCGCCAGCAGCTCCGGGACTAGCGCCCTGTTTACCACCGAGACCCAGTACTTC. Protein sequence: CASSSGTSALFTTETQYF. This chain joins TRBV5-1 and TRBJ2-5; TRBD2 aligns across 10 bases. V lost 3 bases to trimming and J lost 5 bases; unmatched junction nucleotides: 16. CDR1 SGHRS and CDR2 YFSETQ come from the germline V gene. The CDR3 totals 18 residues.

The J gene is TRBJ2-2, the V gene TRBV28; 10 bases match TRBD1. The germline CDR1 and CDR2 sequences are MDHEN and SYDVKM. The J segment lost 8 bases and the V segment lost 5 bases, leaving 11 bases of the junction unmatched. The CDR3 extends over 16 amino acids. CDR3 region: CASSHPRDRGVGELFF. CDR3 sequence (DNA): TGTGCCAGCAGTCACCCTCGGGACAGGGGTGTTGGGGAGCTGTTTTTT.